This T cell receptor (beta chain) comes out of a study of blood T cell repertoires in COVID-19. About the research overall: Sites in the United States, Italy and Spain provided acute and convalescent COVID-19 samples. From T cells, B-cell-depleted T cells, or PBMCs came the material, which was cDNA or gDNA.

Germline CDR1 is SGHVS and CDR2 is FQNEAQ. Trimming stripped 5 bases from V and 7 bases from J, with 11 bases between. The CDR3 length is 12 residues. Per the original methods: Reference gene primer amplification gave nucleated cell count estimates. Produced via immunoSEQ multiplex PCR; TCRdb's table is partial and in-frame only. V and J calls and clone size are given by that table; D and trimming were obtained from the DNA. This sample carries roughly 150,000 clones, about 90% of them seen once, and the ten largest clones take under 4.5%. The sequence derives from a woman in her sixties or seventies with acute or convalescent COVID-19. V usage is TRBV7-8 and J usage is TRBJ1-2; perhaps TRBD1 as D (6 bases). Material for sequencing was peripheral blood. The CDR3 nucleotides are TGTGCCAGCAGCCCGAGGGGGAGTGGCTACACCTTC. It is translated as CASSPRGSGYTF.